This TCR beta chain was captured in a study of blood T cell repertoires in COVID-19. In the study overall: Samples came from the United States, Italy and Spain, spanning acute and convalescent COVID-19. Sources were T cells, B-cell-depleted T cells, or PBMCs; the material itself was cDNA or gDNA.

The protocol was immunoSEQ multiplex PCR, while the TCRdb copy is restricted to in-frame clones and leaves out a portion. The profile shows 100,000 to 150,000 clones, about four fifths of them singletons. The CDR3 is 16 residues long. CDR1 and CDR2 (germline): SGHDT, YYEEEE. V was clipped by 4 bases and J by 0 bases; unmatched bases: 7. This rearrangement joins TRBV5-6 to TRBJ2-7, with 10 nucleotides matching TRBD2. This TCR was sampled from a man aged 55-75 years with acute or convalescent COVID-19. The specimen sequenced was peripheral blood. The CDR3 here is CASSRITSGVSYEQYF. The CDR3, as DNA: TGTGCCAGCAGCCGGATTACTAGCGGGGTCTCCTACGAGCAGTACTTC.